This T cell receptor (beta chain) was documented in a study of cytomegalovirus exposure and HLA in healthy donors (dated by TCRdb to about 2017). Regarding the research as a whole: In an earlier analysis of some 610 of the donors, around 300 Gb of sequence data and 120 million or so unique TCR beta sequences from about 179 million T cells were reported. The study aimed to test whether cataloging public T cell receptors could reveal signatures of past pathogen exposure. On average, 235,054 unique TCR beta nucleotide sequences were sequenced per donor among fewer than 500 genotyped donors of the cohort, with roughly 20% of those sequences being non-productive. To study patterns of TCR occurrence, a later analysis re-analyzed previously published TCR beta repertoires from 666 donors and added high-resolution HLA genotyping. In a later genetic analysis, genome-wide SNP genotypes for about three fifths of the roughly 670 donors were used, and that subset was treated as a discovery cohort. HLA typing covered class I and class II loci at four-digit resolution. The study profiled the T cell repertoires of hundreds of subjects by immunosequencing and related them to cytomegalovirus serostatus. Of the roughly 400 genotyped donors, 65% to 90% were placed in the genetic ancestry cluster associated with self-reported Caucasian donors. Donor age, sex, ethnicity and CMV serostatus were compiled together with the repertoire data. Besides the first cohort of 666 subjects, a separate validation cohort made up of around 120 different subjects was used. The number of typed donors differed by locus: roughly 620-640 for A, B, C, DRB1 and DQB1; roughly 510 for DQA1; 606 for DPA1; and about 470 for DPB1. An earlier analysis of some 500 of the donors applied high-throughput TCR beta sequencing to assess whether each TCR beta V gene segment acted as functional or pseudogenic. Rather than drawing on any new phenotypic data, the later analysis identified candidate immune exposures from TCR beta sequences and the way those sequences occurred across donors. To predict cytomegalovirus infection status, the study combined high-throughput TCR immunosequencing, statistical association of individual TCRs with disease status, and machine learning. Roughly 290 gigabases of sequencing data and around 85 million unique TCR sequences made up an early release that covered 640 HLA-typed donors. Every repertoire in the discovery cohort had been generated on one and the same sequencing platform. Five DR-DQ haplotypes were handled as single units for association and clustering because linkage in the cohort was strong. Overall results and qualifications from the work: Linkage disequilibrium might explain the correlated functional status among segregating V segments, but an unknown experimental factor could not be excluded. A group of highly shared sequence variants was considered likely to be a technical artifact of the sequencing pipeline. In a later analysis, HLA-associated TCR beta chains showed more clonal expansion and lower generation probabilities than non-associated chains that were equally common. In a later genetic analysis, fewer N-insertions in productive TCRs were reported among donors in an Asian-associated ancestry cluster than the roughly 700-donor mean. Because the 87-base-pair reads could not distinguish some IMGT-functional V segments, including TRBV6-2 and TRBV6-3, those segments were excluded. Assigning TCR associations to individual alleles was difficult when HLA alleles, especially DR and DQ, strongly co-occurred. Immune exposure information for the cohort was limited to CMV serostatus. The authors suggested that the approach could potentially be extended to other disease states and immunological phenotypes. Broadly in line with IMGT annotations, most TCR beta V segments showed up in productive rearrangements about 87% or about 30% of the time in an earlier analysis of under 700 of the donors. A further reported finding was that TCR beta sequences accurately predicted the HLA-A and HLA-B alleles for most subjects in the first cohort. This cohort had only TCR beta chains sequenced, and the lack of alpha or paired-chain data limited which features could be detected. A later analysis found that TCR association rates varied across HLA loci, with DRB1 alleles showing the most associated TCRs and HLA-C alleles the fewest. Several of the top co-occurrence clusters appeared to be linked to parvovirus B19, influenza, CMV and Epstein-Barr virus, according to a later analysis. Sequencing depth was assumed to be roughly uniform across donors in the presence/absence analyses, though that assumption may not hold. In both the original and validation cohorts, the classifier was reported to diagnose cytomegalovirus status with high specificity and sensitivity. HLA typing was unavailable for some donors at each locus, so association tests used only the typed subset. Most CMV-associated TCR beta chains appeared to be HLA-restricted in a later analysis, and the HLA associations seemed to be driven largely by CMV exposure. Most TCR sequences were observed very rarely across donors, whereas some public TCRs were present in many individuals. About 15 rarely observed V segments, including chromosome 9 orphons, were excluded from the earlier analysis of a few hundred of the donors because counts were too low. A later genetic analysis associated a missense DCLRE1C variant with V-gene and J-gene trimming of TCR beta chains, and an independent cohort replicated the association. Three of the identified cytomegalovirus-associated TCR beta chains were confirmed in vitro to be specific for cytomegalovirus antigens. In a later analysis, some 17,000 TCR beta sequences were associated with specific HLA alleles at a false discovery rate of 0.05. A total of fewer than 200 TCR beta chains were listed by the study as associated with cytomegalovirus.

CDR1 and CDR2, looked up from the germline V gene, are SGHDN and FVKESK. The CDR3 runs 13 amino acids, cysteine and phenylalanine included. The sequence is cut down to CDR3 DNA, 39 bases in frame from base 1. V is cut by 4 bases and J by 5 bases, and the space between the germline ends is 11 bases. The library was made by the immunoSEQ multiplex PCR assay. For the multiplex PCR, a mixture combining 60 forward primers for TCR Vbeta segments and 13 reverse primers for TCR Jbeta segments was used. Amplification of the CDR3 region of rearranged TCR beta genes was performed with a multiplex PCR assay on genomic DNA. The amplified TCR beta libraries were sequenced on the Illumina HiSeq System as 87-base-pair reads. In the authors' own workflow: Across the 670 or so repertoires, a later analysis counted tens of millions of unique TCR beta chains, around 11 million of which were shared by at least two donors. Raw reads were error-corrected and collapsed into unique sequences with a nearest-neighbor algorithm that merged closely related sequences to remove PCR and sequencing errors. Alignment of CDR3 sequences to IMGT reference sequences was used to assign V, D and J gene segments. For a sequence to be retained, a match of at least six nucleotides to both a V gene segment and a J gene segment was required. Rearrangements were classified as productive when the CDR3 lacked stop codons and remained in frame with V and J, and all other rearrangements were classified as non-productive. Following IMGT convention, CDR3 was defined as the stretch from the second conserved V-encoded cysteine to the conserved J-encoded phenylalanine. The earlier analysis of fewer than 700 of the donors excluded sequences that lacked an unambiguous match to a single V gene segment. In an earlier analysis of approximately 610 of the donors, V segments were called functional above 56.7% productive rearrangements and were called segregating when the between-donor standard deviation exceeded 5%. To diagnose cytomegalovirus status from the catalog of TCR beta chain sequences, a statistical classification framework was built. In a later analysis, V and J genes were assigned by comparing TCR nucleotide sequences against IMGT/GENE-DB human TR gene sequences. In a later analysis, CDR3 sequences and most-parsimonious VDJ recombination scenarios were assigned using the TCRdist pipeline. In a later analysis, each TCR beta chain was defined by its CDR3 amino acid sequence together with its V-gene family, and reads lacking a unique V-gene family were excluded. As a way to deal with suspected cross-contamination and a sequencing artifact, a later analysis dropped 450 to 600 nucleotide sequences that were highly shared and had low generation probability. In a later analysis, a clonal expansion index was calculated for each public chain from normalized within-repertoire ranks of inferred template counts. Generation probabilities in a later analysis came from a VDJ recombination model fitted to out-of-frame rearrangements, and those results were checked against IGoR. In a later analysis, TCR-TCR, TCR-HLA and TCR-CMV co-occurrence was scored with hypergeometric tests, and a repertoire-size bias correction was applied to TCR pairs. A later analysis estimated false discovery rates by permuting HLA or CMV assignments 20 times. In a later analysis, co-occurring TCRs were grouped using DBSCAN, with TCRdist sequence similarity added in when clustering inside HLA-allele-positive subsets. Repertoires with fewer than 30,000 or more than 120,000 public chains, plus five repertoires with anomalous nucleotide sharing, were excluded from co-occurrence clustering. TCRdb stores this immuneACCESS table with in-frame sequences only. Part of the clones is absent; in the studies checked, under half of the shortfall reflects unresolved V genes, and no reason is known for the rest. V, J and clone size were drawn from that table, and D and trimming were deduced from the DNA. The sample has tens of thousands of clones on record, around 81% of them singletons. The ten largest make up around 5.8% of the sample.

The cohort consisted of some 730 healthy bone marrow donors. All cohort members were sampled while nominally healthy, although unrecorded immune exposures were likely present. The donor was CMV seropositive and was included in the group of 250 to 350 seropositive cohort members. A peripheral blood sample was collected from each donor, and TCR beta sequencing was performed on peripheral blood mononuclear cells. Genomic DNA extraction from the blood cell samples was performed with the Qiagen DNeasy Blood Extraction Kit. To note about this clone: The target of this receptor is not known. No base-level quality is on record; no much larger clone is a single base apart.

Sequences were obtained from PBMCs. The chain was built from TRBV14 and TRBJ2-5; matching of 5 bases hints at TRBD1 as the D gene. The TCR was taken from a male donor in good health and CMV-seropositive. The DNA sequence follows: TGTGCCAGCAGCCGGACACTGCTGGAGACCCAGTACTTC. It is translated as CASSRTLLETQYF.